This is a list of T cell receptor beta chains from one sample in a study of blood T cell repertoires in COVID-19. The repertoire was sequenced with immunoSEQ multiplex PCR; TCRdb's copy has only in-frame clones and lacks some. The data hold around 200,000 clones, with roughly 85% observed a single time. Sequencing input: PBMCs or T cells enriched from blood (not recorded which). The receptor source for this set is a woman in her forties with acute COVID-19. CDR3s include the opening cysteine and the closing phenylalanine or tryptophan. A D gene is named only where the DNA matches it firmly. Clone size is shown for a subset of rows, as once, few, many or a class of expanded clone.

D gene: -
clone size: -
J gene: TRBJ1-1
V gene: TRBV5-4
CDR3 DNA: TGTGCCAGCCCCCCGGGTCACCTTAGAACTGGCCGCACTGAAGCTTTCTTT
CDR3 protein: CASPPGHLRTGRTEAFF

D gene: TRBD1
clone size: -
J gene: TRBJ1-5
V gene: TRBV30
CDR3 DNA: TGTGCCTTAGGACAGGAGAATCAGCCCCAGCATTTT
CDR3 protein: CALGQENQPQHF

D gene: -
clone size: -
J gene: TRBJ1-6
V gene: TRBV5-4
CDR3 DNA: TGTGCCAGCAGCTCCGGGACACCACCGGGTTCACCCCTCCACTTT
CDR3 protein: CASSSGTPPGSPLHF

D gene: -
clone size: -
J gene: TRBJ1-6
V gene: TRBV15
CDR3 DNA: TGTGCCACCAGCAGAGGAGGACAAAGTTCACCCCTCCACTTT
CDR3 protein: CATSRGGQSSPLHF

D gene: -
clone size: -
J gene: TRBJ2-1
V gene: TRBV18
CDR3 DNA: TGTGCCAGCTCACCATCGGGCAATGAGCAGTTCTTC
CDR3 protein: CASSPSGNEQFF

D gene: -
clone size: once
J gene: TRBJ1-3
V gene: TRBV18
CDR3 DNA: TGTGCCAGCTCACCAGACAGCAACTCTGGAAACACCATATATTTT
CDR3 protein: CASSPDSNSGNTIYF

D gene: -
clone size: -
J gene: TRBJ1-6
V gene: TRBV5-5
CDR3 DNA: TGTGCCAGCAGCTTCGGAAGGAGAACAGGGAGAAAGGAATCACCCCTCCACTTT
CDR3 protein: CASSFGRRTGRKESPLHF

D gene: TRBD1
clone size: -
J gene: TRBJ1-5
V gene: TRBV7-8
CDR3 DNA: TGTGCCAGCAGCTTGGGGACAGGGGCCTCAAGGCAGCCCCAGCATTTT
CDR3 protein: CASSLGTGASRQPQHF

D gene: -
clone size: once
J gene: TRBJ2-3
V gene: TRBV7-3
CDR3 DNA: TGTGCCAGCAGCTCCCGAGAGGGACTAGATACGCAGTATTTT
CDR3 protein: CASSSREGLDTQYF

D gene: TRBD1
clone size: -
J gene: TRBJ1-6
V gene: TRBV9
CDR3 DNA: TGTGCCAGCAGCGCTACAGGGGGTTCTTCACCCCTCCACTTT
CDR3 protein: CASSATGGSSPLHF

D gene: TRBD1
clone size: -
J gene: TRBJ1-1
V gene: TRBV7-9
CDR3 DNA: TGTGCCAGCAGCCTCTATACGGAGGGGGCTGCTGAAGCTTTCTTT
CDR3 protein: CASSLYTEGAAEAFF

D gene: TRBD2
clone size: -
J gene: TRBJ2-5
V gene: TRBV19
CDR3 DNA: TGTGCCAGTAGTTCGCGGGGGGGACAAGAGACCCAGTACTTC
CDR3 protein: CASSSRGGQETQYF

D gene: -
clone size: -
J gene: TRBJ2-3
V gene: TRBV13
CDR3 DNA: TGTGCCAGCAGCCTAGACGGTGGCGGGCGAAGCACAGATACGCAGTATTTT
CDR3 protein: CASSLDGGGRSTDTQYF

D gene: TRBD1
clone size: -
J gene: TRBJ1-2
V gene: TRBV7-2
CDR3 DNA: TGTGCCAGCAGCTTAGGGGGACAGGGGGCCAGCTATGGCTACACCTTC
CDR3 protein: CASSLGGQGASYGYTF

D gene: -
clone size: once
J gene: TRBJ2-6
V gene: TRBV2
CDR3 DNA: TGTGCCAGCAGTGAAGCTTTGGGCAGCCCCGGGGCCAACGTCCTGACTTTC
CDR3 protein: CASSEALGSPGANVLTF

D gene: TRBD1
clone size: -
J gene: TRBJ1-2
V gene: TRBV2
CDR3 DNA: TGTGCCAGCAGGTGGGGGACAGGCAACTATGGCTACACCTTC
CDR3 protein: CASRWGTGNYGYTF

D gene: -
clone size: -
J gene: TRBJ1-2
V gene: TRBV13
CDR3 DNA: TGTGCCAGCAGCTTAGACCGACAGATTCGTTCCTACACCTTC
CDR3 protein: CASSLDRQIRSYTF

D gene: -
clone size: once
J gene: TRBJ1-5
V gene: TRBV18
CDR3 DNA: TGTGCCAGCTCACCAATCGGTTTGCGGGAGCATAGCAATCAGCCCCAGCATTTT
CDR3 protein: CASSPIGLREHSNQPQHF

D gene: TRBD1
clone size: -
J gene: TRBJ1-2
V gene: TRBV30
CDR3 DNA: TGTGCCTGGAGTTGGACAGGTTCGGCGGATGGCTACACCTTC
CDR3 protein: CAWSWTGSADGYTF

D gene: -
clone size: -
J gene: TRBJ1-1
V gene: TRBV18
CDR3 DNA: TGTGCCAGCTCACCCTCGGACACTGAAGCTTTCTTT
CDR3 protein: CASSPSDTEAFF

D gene: -
clone size: -
J gene: TRBJ1-1
V gene: TRBV9
CDR3 DNA: TGTGCCAGCAGCGCGAGGGGCGGGGCGGGTGGCACTGAAGCTTTCTTT
CDR3 protein: CASSARGGAGGTEAFF

D gene: -
clone size: -
J gene: TRBJ1-2
V gene: TRBV6-5
CDR3 DNA: TGTGCCAGCAGTTACTCTGCAGGGTATGGCTACACCTTC
CDR3 protein: CASSYSAGYGYTF

D gene: -
clone size: -
J gene: TRBJ1-5
V gene: TRBV20-1
CDR3 DNA: TGCAGTGCTAGTAAAGGAGGACCGTGGTATTTT
CDR3 protein: CSASKGGPWYF

D gene: TRBD1
clone size: -
J gene: TRBJ1-2
V gene: TRBV19
CDR3 DNA: TGTGCCAGTAGTACGACGGACAGGTCTCGAGGTGGCTACACCTTC
CDR3 protein: CASSTTDRSRGGYTF

D gene: -
clone size: -
J gene: TRBJ2-2
V gene: TRBV9
CDR3 DNA: TGTGCCAGCAGCGTAGGCCTATATGGTACCGGGGAGCTGTTTTTT
CDR3 protein: CASSVGLYGTGELFF

D gene: -
clone size: -
J gene: TRBJ1-2
V gene: TRBV28
CDR3 DNA: TGTGCCAGCAGTTCAGGGGTACGCGGCTACACCTTC
CDR3 protein: CASSSGVRGYTF

D gene: -
clone size: few
J gene: TRBJ1-2
V gene: TRBV6-1
CDR3 DNA: TGTGCCAGCAGTGAAGGAGGAGGGAGTTATGGCTACACCTTC
CDR3 protein: CASSEGGGSYGYTF

D gene: -
clone size: -
J gene: TRBJ1-2
V gene: TRBV27
CDR3 DNA: TGTGCCAGCAGTCCTGGGGGGGGCCGGTATGGCTACACCTTC
CDR3 protein: CASSPGGGRYGYTF

D gene: -
clone size: once
J gene: TRBJ1-1
V gene: TRBV6-5
CDR3 DNA: TGTGCCAGCAGTTACACTCTAGGGAGTGAAGCTTTCTTT
CDR3 protein: CASSYTLGSEAFF

D gene: -
clone size: -
J gene: TRBJ2-1
V gene: TRBV3-1/TRBV3-2
CDR3 DNA: TGTGCCAGCAGCCCCCCTAAGGGGCCCCCGATCCAGTTCTTC
CDR3 protein: CASSPPKGPPIQFF

D gene: -
clone size: -
J gene: TRBJ2-7
V gene: TRBV6-5
CDR3 DNA: TGTGCCAGCAGTTACTCGTCGCCGGAGCCCTACGAGCAGTACTTC
CDR3 protein: CASSYSSPEPYEQYF

D gene: TRBD1
clone size: -
J gene: TRBJ1-1
V gene: TRBV7-2
CDR3 DNA: TGTGCCAGCAGCTTAAAAGGGACAGGGGGGAAGAGCGCTGAAGCTTTCTTT
CDR3 protein: CASSLKGTGGKSAEAFF

D gene: -
clone size: -
J gene: TRBJ1-2
V gene: TRBV2
CDR3 DNA: TGTGCCAGCAGTGAATTTCCAGGGGCCCTAGCTAACTATGGCTACACCTTC
CDR3 protein: CASSEFPGALANYGYTF

D gene: TRBD2
clone size: -
J gene: TRBJ2-1
V gene: TRBV27
CDR3 DNA: TGTGCCAGCAACCTACTAGCGGGGCAATACAATGAGCAGTTCTTC
CDR3 protein: CASNLLAGQYNEQFF

D gene: -
clone size: -
J gene: TRBJ1-4
V gene: TRBV7-9
CDR3 DNA: TGTGCCAGCAGCGCTTGGCAGGCAACTAATGAAAAACTGTTTTTT
CDR3 protein: CASSAWQATNEKLFF

D gene: TRBD2
clone size: -
J gene: TRBJ2-1
V gene: TRBV4-3
CDR3 DNA: TGCGCCAGCAGCGTGTTGGGACTAGCGGGGGACAATGAGCAGTTCTTC
CDR3 protein: CASSVLGLAGDNEQFF

D gene: TRBD2
clone size: -
J gene: TRBJ2-1
V gene: TRBV29-1
CDR3 DNA: TGCAGCGTTGCTCGGCGGCAGCGGGGGGGCCGCAATGAGCAGTTCTTC
CDR3 protein: CSVARRQRGGRNEQFF

D gene: TRBD1
clone size: -
J gene: TRBJ1-5
V gene: TRBV7-9
CDR3 DNA: TGTGCCAGCAGCCAGGGGGCACAGGGTCAGCCCCAGCATTTT
CDR3 protein: CASSQGAQGQPQHF

D gene: -
clone size: -
J gene: TRBJ1-5
V gene: TRBV7-9
CDR3 DNA: TGTGCCAGCAGCGCCGAACAGGGTCCTAGCAATCAGCCCCAGCATTTT
CDR3 protein: CASSAEQGPSNQPQHF

D gene: -
clone size: -
J gene: TRBJ1-1
V gene: TRBV6-5
CDR3 DNA: TGTGCCAGCAGTTACAAGGCAGGGGCCACTGAAGCTTTCTTT
CDR3 protein: CASSYKAGATEAFF

D gene: TRBD1
clone size: -
J gene: TRBJ1-2
V gene: TRBV7-8
CDR3 DNA: TGTGCCAGCAGCTGGGGGACAGCTAACTATGGCTACACCTTC
CDR3 protein: CASSWGTANYGYTF

D gene: TRBD2
clone size: -
J gene: TRBJ2-7
V gene: TRBV7-2
CDR3 DNA: TGTGCCAGCAGCTGGGGACTAGCGCTAGTCGAGCAGTACTTC
CDR3 protein: CASSWGLALVEQYF

D gene: -
clone size: -
J gene: TRBJ1-1
V gene: TRBV6-5
CDR3 DNA: TGTGCCAGCAGTTTCGACAGAATGAACACTGAAGCTTTCTTT
CDR3 protein: CASSFDRMNTEAFF

D gene: -
clone size: -
J gene: TRBJ2-3
V gene: TRBV12-3/TRBV12-4
CDR3 DNA: TGTGCCAGCAGGGCAGGACAAGATACGCAGTATTTT
CDR3 protein: CASRAGQDTQYF

D gene: -
clone size: -
J gene: TRBJ2-1
V gene: TRBV20-1
CDR3 DNA: TGCAGTGCTAGGTCAGGGTATGAGCAGTTCTTC
CDR3 protein: CSARSGYEQFF

D gene: -
clone size: -
J gene: TRBJ1-2
V gene: TRBV6-1
CDR3 DNA: TGTGCCAGCAGTGAATTACACCGCGGCTACACCTTC
CDR3 protein: CASSELHRGYTF

D gene: TRBD1
clone size: -
J gene: TRBJ1-2
V gene: TRBV6-5
CDR3 DNA: TGTGCCTCCGCCGGGACAGGAGTAATCTATGGCTACACCTTC
CDR3 protein: CASAGTGVIYGYTF

D gene: -
clone size: -
J gene: TRBJ1-4
V gene: TRBV7-8
CDR3 DNA: TGTGCCAGCAGCTTAAAACGAAAAAGGGGCTTCCTTAATGAAAAACTGTTTTTT
CDR3 protein: CASSLKRKRGFLNEKLFF

D gene: -
clone size: -
J gene: TRBJ1-6
V gene: TRBV24-1
CDR3 DNA: TGTGCCACCAGTGATTCGAGGGCAAATTCACCCCTCCACTTT
CDR3 protein: CATSDSRANSPLHF

D gene: -
clone size: once
J gene: TRBJ1-4
V gene: TRBV4-3
CDR3 DNA: TGCGCCAGCAGCCCGTCGAATACAGGGATTAATGAAAAACTGTTTTTT
CDR3 protein: CASSPSNTGINEKLFF

D gene: TRBD2
clone size: -
J gene: TRBJ2-1
V gene: TRBV12-5
CDR3 DNA: TGTGCTAGTGGTTTGGGGGGGGGATCCTACAATGAGCAGTTCTTC
CDR3 protein: CASGLGGGSYNEQFF

D gene: -
clone size: -
J gene: TRBJ1-1
V gene: TRBV13
CDR3 DNA: TGTGCCAGCAGCCTCGGACAGAACACTGAAGCTTTCTTT
CDR3 protein: CASSLGQNTEAFF

D gene: -
clone size: once
J gene: TRBJ1-5
V gene: TRBV7-8
CDR3 DNA: TGTGCCAGCAGCTTCGGTCGAACGGGGAATCAGCCCCAGCATTTT
CDR3 protein: CASSFGRTGNQPQHF

D gene: -
clone size: -
J gene: TRBJ1-2
V gene: TRBV12-3/TRBV12-4
CDR3 DNA: TGTGCCAGCAGAGCAGGGGATGGCTACACCTTC
CDR3 protein: CASRAGDGYTF

D gene: -
clone size: -
J gene: TRBJ2-3
V gene: TRBV7-2
CDR3 DNA: TGTGCCAGCAGCTTCGGCGGGGTAAGGGAGAACACAGATACGCAGTATTTT
CDR3 protein: CASSFGGVRENTDTQYF

D gene: -
clone size: -
J gene: TRBJ2-1
V gene: TRBV12-5
CDR3 DNA: TGTGCTAGTGGCGGTACCCCCTACAATGAGCAGTTCTTC
CDR3 protein: CASGGTPYNEQFF

D gene: -
clone size: -
J gene: TRBJ1-1
V gene: TRBV19
CDR3 DNA: TGTGCCAGTATCAACAAAAGAGGGGGTGCCTTGGAGGCTTTCTTT
CDR3 protein: CASINKRGGALEAFF

D gene: -
clone size: -
J gene: TRBJ2-5
V gene: TRBV10-2
CDR3 DNA: TGCGCCAGCACCTTGGTGGGCTTACAAGAGACCCAGTACTTC
CDR3 protein: CASTLVGLQETQYF